This is a list of T cell receptor beta chains from one sample in a study of cytomegalovirus exposure and HLA in healthy donors. Using immunoSEQ multiplex PCR, the repertoire was profiled, and TCRdb retains in-frame clones only, with some absent. The sample includes about 70,000 clones, more than 85% of them seen just once. The sequencing input was PBMCs. Receptor source: a man between 18 and 29 years old in good health and CMV-seropositive. The CDR3 runs from the conserved cysteine through the conserved F or W. A D gene is named only where the DNA matches it firmly. Expanded clones are given a class, and other clones once, few, many or no size at all.

size	V	J	D	DNA	CDR3
.	TRBV11-2	TRBJ1-2	TRBD1	TGTGCCAGCAGCCTACAGGGGAACTATGGCTACACCTTC	CASSLQGNYGYTF
.	TRBV15	TRBJ2-7	TRBD1	TGTGCCACCAGCAGGGGGGACAGCACCGAGGAGCAGTACTTC	CATSRGDSTEEQYF
few	TRBV11-2	TRBJ2-1	.	TGTGCCAGCAGCTTACGGAGCGTTAATGAGCAGTTCTTC	CASSLRSVNEQFF
once	TRBV2	TRBJ2-3	TRBD2	TGTGCCAGCAGTGGGACTAGGAGAGTCACAGATACGCAGTATTTT	CASSGTRRVTDTQYF
.	TRBV7-6	TRBJ2-7	.	TGTGCCAGCAGCTTAATGGTTGGGGGCCTATCATCCTACGAGCAGTACTTC	CASSLMVGGLSSYEQYF
.	TRBV27	TRBJ2-7	.	TGTGCCAGCAGTTTTGGGCAGGTAACCTACGAGCAGTACTTC	CASSFGQVTYEQYF
.	TRBV7-9	TRBJ2-1	.	TGTGCCAGCAGCATCCCAGGGCGGCAAACCTACAATGAGCAGTTCTTC	CASSIPGRQTYNEQFF
.	TRBV11-2	TRBJ1-2	.	TGTGCCAGCAGCTTAGGAGGGACTAGGGATGGCTACACCTTC	CASSLGGTRDGYTF
.	TRBV11-1	TRBJ1-1	.	TGTGCCAGCAGCTCAACAGGGAACACTGAAGCTTTCTTT	CASSSTGNTEAFF
once	TRBV5-6	TRBJ2-3	.	TGTGCCAGCAGCTTCCTAGCGCCTGCTAGCACAGATACGCAGTATTTT	CASSFLAPASTDTQYF
.	TRBV7-3	TRBJ2-1	TRBD1	TGTGCCAGCAGCCATCCCAACCCCGGGACAGACCGCACTTACAATGAGCAGTTCTTC	CASSHPNPGTDRTYNEQFF
.	TRBV19	TRBJ2-1	TRBD1	TGTGCCAGTAGTCCCCAAGATGGGACAGGGACATACAATGAGCAGTTCTTC	CASSPQDGTGTYNEQFF
.	TRBV29-1	TRBJ1-2	.	TGCAGCGTTGAAGAGGGGGGTCCGACCCCGATGGGATATGGCTACACCTTC	CSVEEGGPTPMGYGYTF
.	TRBV28	TRBJ2-3	.	TGTGCCAGCAGTTGGAGCGCGGACAGGCAGTATTTT	CASSWSADRQYF
.	TRBV30	TRBJ1-4	TRBD1	TGTGCCTGGGCCCCCGGGACAGGGTGGGAAAAACTGTTTTTT	CAWAPGTGWEKLFF
.	TRBV27	TRBJ2-1	.	TGTGCCAGCAGTTTACCCCCAGGGCTCTACAATGAGCAGTTCTTC	CASSLPPGLYNEQFF
.	TRBV19	TRBJ2-2	TRBD2	TGTGCCAGTAGTATGATCACTAGCGGGAGATCTGCCGGGGAGCTGTTTTTT	CASSMITSGRSAGELFF
.	TRBV7-7	TRBJ2-2	TRBD1	TGTGCTAGCAGCTCCTCCGGGACAGGGTCTCCCGGGGAGCTGTTTTTT	CASSSSGTGSPGELFF
.	TRBV11-2	TRBJ2-1	TRBD2	TGTGCCAGCAGCAATCGACTAGCGGGAGATACCAATGAGCAGTTCTTC	CASSNRLAGDTNEQFF
.	TRBV28	TRBJ1-3	.	TGTGCCAGCAGTTTATTTGGGGGGAGCTCTGGAAACACCATATATTTT	CASSLFGGSSGNTIYF